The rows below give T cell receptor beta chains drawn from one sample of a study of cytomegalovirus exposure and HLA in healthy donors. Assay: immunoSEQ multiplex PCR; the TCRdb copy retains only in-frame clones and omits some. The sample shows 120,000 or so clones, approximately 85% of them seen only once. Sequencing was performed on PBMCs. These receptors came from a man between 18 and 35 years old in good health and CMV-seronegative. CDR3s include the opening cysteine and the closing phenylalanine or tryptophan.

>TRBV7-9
CASSLRGTGSSYEQYF
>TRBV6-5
CASIGQGVNTEAFF
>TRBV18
CASSPGPGGPREQYF
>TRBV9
CASSVAGAGFVETQYF
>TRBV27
CASRRLQNTEAFF
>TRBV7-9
CASSMIASTDTQYF
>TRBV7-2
CATARGTAETQYF
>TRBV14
CASSHRRGQETQYF
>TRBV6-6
CASRRGQGTPGELFF
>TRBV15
CATLSRDLPYEQYF
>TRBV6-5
CASSRQGVGGYTF
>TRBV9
CASSVAAGRDTEAFF
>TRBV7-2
CASSLLSQGAGEQYF
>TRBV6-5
CASRGGGQETQYF
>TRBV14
CASSQVSRASGRDNEQFF
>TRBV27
CASSPPGTGGRYHYGYTF
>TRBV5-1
CASSPSEGWTDTQYF
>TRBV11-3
CASSDPWGGENANTGELFF